These 9 T cell receptor beta chains were all obtained from the same sample, sequenced in a study of blood T cells in healthy people across ages. The authors ran a second PCR of 7 to 11 cycles using a sample-barcoded 5' primer and a J-beta primer mix. TCRdb called the 5' RACE reads again in MiXCR, with one record for every CDR3 protein. The sample has approximately 1,000,000 distinct CDR3 sequences, less than 45% seen once. The sample was blood. The origin of the receptors is a man aged 18 to 29 in good health.

This chain uses TRBV20-1 with TRBJ1-2; D might be TRBD1 (6 bases). V was shortened by 3 bases and J by 5 bases, with 16 bases between the two germline ends. Germline V gene lookup returns CDR1 DFQATT and CDR2 SNEGSKA (reference sequence). The CDR3 sequence is 14 residues long. CDR3 DNA sequence: TGCAGTGCTAGGGTGAACAGGGACCCTTATGGCTACACCTTC. This codes for CSARVNRDPYGYTF.

The chain joins TRBV12-3 or TRBV12-4 to TRBJ2-7; 10 bases are a match to TRBD2. The ends lost 2 bases at V and 12 bases at J; junction bases unmatched: 16. The CDR3 runs 16 residues. CDR3 DNA: TGTGCCAGCAGTTTAAGTAGCGGGGGGTGGCAAGAGACCCTGTACTTC. This translates into CASSLSSGGWQETLYF.

The chain couples TRBV12-3 or TRBV12-4 to TRBJ1-2; no definite D call. The CDR3 has 18 amino acids. Deletions cut 1 base from V and 3 bases from J, with 21 bases between. CDR3 coding DNA: TGTGCCAGCAGTTTAGAAACGGGGTATAACCCTCTGGACTATGGCTACACCTTC. It codes for CASSLETGYNPLDYGYTF.

The chain is built from TRBV4-3 and TRBJ2-3, with TRBD1 matching 7 bases. The CDR3 extends over 16 amino acids. The trim removed 0 bases at V and 4 bases at J, leaving 7 bases unmatched. The germline V gene encodes CDR1 LGHNA and CDR2 YSLEER. The CDR3 region is CASSQEDGQDADTQYF. The CDR3 coding sequence is TGCGCCAGCAGCCAAGAAGACGGACAGGATGCAGATACGCAGTATTTT.

The chain employs TRBV5-1 and TRBJ2-2, with D unclear. Between the trimmed V and J ends, which lost 4 bases and 3 bases, there was a span of 10 bases. Looked up from germline, CDR1 is SGHRS and CDR2 is YFSETQ. CDR3 size: 14 residues. CDR3: CASSLEADTGELFF. The CDR3 DNA reads TGCGCCAGCAGCCTAGAGGCAGACACCGGGGAGCTGTTTTTT.

The chain carries TRBV28 and TRBJ1-2, with 9 bases fitting TRBD1. V dropped 10 bases and J dropped 12; count of bases not matched to a gene: 9. The CDR3 is 11 amino acids. The germline CDR1 and CDR2 sequences are MDHEN and SYDVKM. The CDR3 spells CATGTGPGHTF. CDR3 sequence (DNA): TGTGCCACCGGGACAGGGCCCGGCCACACCTTC.

The gene calls are TRBV2 and TRBJ1-1; 8 nucleotides line up with TRBD1. With 5 bases clipped from V and 6 bases from J, the junction kept 5 bases outside the gene matches. Germline loops: CDR1 SNHLY, CDR2 FYNNEI. The CDR3 consists of 13 residues. CDR3 sequence (DNA): TGTGCCAGCAGTAAGGACAGGGCGGCTGAAGCTTTCTTT. Amino acids: CASSKDRAAEAFF.

This clonotype was counted a few times. V gene TRBV4-3 combines with J gene TRBJ1-2; 7 bases are shared with TRBD1. CDR1 LGHNA and CDR2 YSLEER come from the germline V gene. The CDR3 covers 15 residues. Trimming removed 0 bases from V and 1 base from J; junction bases left unmatched: 2. The CDR3 DNA is TGCGCCAGCAGCCAAGACGCAGGGGGTAACTATGGCTACACCTTC. Translating gives CASSQDAGGNYGYTF.

As concerns this clonotype: At one end, the junction sequence differs from germline, possibly due to a read error. The chain employs TRBV29-1 and TRBJ1-1; maybe TRBD1 (6 bases). Per the germline V gene, CDR1 is SQVTM and CDR2 is ANQGSEA. The CDR3 runs 12 residues. CDR3 bases: TGCAGCGTACGAACAGGGAACTCTGAAGCTTTCTTT. This translates into CSVRTGNSEAFF.